The clone carrying this T cell receptor beta chain was seen at least ten times. The target antigen is unknown. The investigators reverse transcribed all of the isolated RNA, so they sequenced expressed TCRB transcripts. The method was immunoSEQ multiplex PCR; TCRdb's version includes in-frame clones alone and lacks a portion of them. Of about 370,000 clones listed, over 9% are singletons. Trimming took off 5 bases at V and 2 bases at J, with 11 bases between the two ends. The CDR3 has 14 amino acids. Germline V lookup: CDR1 LNHDA, CDR2 SQIVND (reference sequence). This sample is drawn from a study of beta chain features in type 1 diabetes. Study in general: Patients and healthy donors were similar in age, gender and cell yields. Across every sample, about 100 million sorted cells were examined in total. Points from the study as a whole: For Type 1 diabetes patients, all four CD4+ subsets carried TCRB CDR3s that were moderately but significantly shorter. Insertion counts at VDJ junctions were lower in type 1 diabetes patients, who also showed more deletions there.

Each of the CD4+ naive, central memory, regulatory and stem cell-like memory populations was sorted via CD45RO/CCR7/CD25/CD127/CD95/CD27. This sequence was found in a man aged 25 to 40 with type 1 diabetes. This sequence joins TRBV19 and TRBJ2-3; D perhaps matches TRBD1 (5 bases). Material for sequencing was central memory CD4+ T cells from blood. CDR3 sequence (DNA): TGTGCCAGTAGTTTGGGGCCACCCACAGATACGCAGTATTTT. It encodes CASSLGPPTDTQYF.